This T cell receptor (beta chain) came from a study of Ad26.COV2.S vaccination and SARS-CoV-2 variants. The overall study: Donor joined the COV1001 Ad26.COV2.S trial arm. Into the muscle, Ad26.COV2.S was dosed once or twice, 56 days apart. Study-wide results and caveats: Placebo recipients and vaccine recipients were similar in non-spike TCR breadth.

Sequenced by immunoSEQ multiplex PCR; TCRdb stores in-frame clones only, minus some. This table has roughly 240,000 clones, more than 75% appearing once. Treatment: 15 to 20 received Ad26.COV2.S at low or high dose, single or two shots; roughly five received placebo; per-sample allocation not given. Collection of the samples took place on day 63 after the first injection of vaccine or placebo. An Ad26 vector carrying the Wuhan-strain SARS-CoV-2 spike served as the vaccine. Germline V CDR1 and CDR2: MGHRA, YSYEKL. The CDR3 contains 16 residues. V gave up 1 base and J gave up 6 bases; unmatched junction bases: 11. As to this clone: Antigen: not known.

The clonotype was recovered from a person aged 18 to 65 who received the Ad26.COV2.S COVID-19 vaccine or a placebo. V gene TRBV4-1 combines with J gene TRBJ2-7, with 8 bases identical to TRBD2. The sequencing here drew on peripheral blood, taken in a trial of Ad26.COV2.S vaccine versus placebo. DNA of the CDR3: TGCGCCAGCAGCCAAGTCGCGGGGGGACCTAGTGTCGAGCAGTACTTC. Its protein is CASSQVAGGPSVEQYF.